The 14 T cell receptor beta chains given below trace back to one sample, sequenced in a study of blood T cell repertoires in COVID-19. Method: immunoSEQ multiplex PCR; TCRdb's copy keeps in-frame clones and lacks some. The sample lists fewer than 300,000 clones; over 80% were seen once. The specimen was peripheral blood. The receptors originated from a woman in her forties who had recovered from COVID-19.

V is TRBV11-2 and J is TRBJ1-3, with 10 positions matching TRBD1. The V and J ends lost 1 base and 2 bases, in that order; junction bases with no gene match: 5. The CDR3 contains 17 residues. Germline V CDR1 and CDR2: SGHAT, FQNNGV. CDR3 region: CASSLVGGQGTGNTIYF. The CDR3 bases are TGTGCCAGCAGCTTAGTCGGGGGACAGGGGACTGGAAACACCATATATTTT.

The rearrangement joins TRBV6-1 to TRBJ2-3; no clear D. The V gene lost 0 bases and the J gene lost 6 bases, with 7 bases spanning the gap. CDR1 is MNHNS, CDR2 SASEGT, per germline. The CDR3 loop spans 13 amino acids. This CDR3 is CASSEAPLDTQYF. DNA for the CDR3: TGTGCCAGCAGTGAAGCCCCCTTGGATACGCAGTATTTT.

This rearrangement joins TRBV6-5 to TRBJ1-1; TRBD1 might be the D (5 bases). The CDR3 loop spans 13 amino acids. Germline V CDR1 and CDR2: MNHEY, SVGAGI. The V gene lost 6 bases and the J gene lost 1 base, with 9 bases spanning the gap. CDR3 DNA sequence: TGTGCCAGCAGGCCCGGGGGGAACACTGAAGCTTTCTTT. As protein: CASRPGGNTEAFF.

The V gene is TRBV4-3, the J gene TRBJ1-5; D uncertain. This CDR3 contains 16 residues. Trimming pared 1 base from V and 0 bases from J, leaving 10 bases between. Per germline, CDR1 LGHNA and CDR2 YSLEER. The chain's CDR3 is CASSQGQFDSNQPQHF. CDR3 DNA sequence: TGCGCCAGCAGCCAAGGCCAGTTTGATAGCAATCAGCCCCAGCATTTT.

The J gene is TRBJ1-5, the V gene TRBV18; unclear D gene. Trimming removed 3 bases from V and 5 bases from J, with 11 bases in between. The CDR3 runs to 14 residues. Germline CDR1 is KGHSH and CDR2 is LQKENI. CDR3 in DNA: TGTGCCAGCTCACCGGAGGCCGCATATCAGCCCCAGCATTTT. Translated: CASSPEAAYQPQHF.

CDR3 sequence: CAISPLQGRNTEAFF. CDR3 DNA sequence: TGTGCCATCAGTCCCCTACAGGGGCGGAACACTGAAGCTTTCTTT. V is TRBV10-3 and J is TRBJ1-1, with TRBD1 matching over 7 bases. The junction had 7 bases not matched to a gene; V was cut back by 5 bases and J by 1 base. The CDR3 consists of 15 residues. From germline, CDR1 is ENHRY and CDR2 SYGVKD.

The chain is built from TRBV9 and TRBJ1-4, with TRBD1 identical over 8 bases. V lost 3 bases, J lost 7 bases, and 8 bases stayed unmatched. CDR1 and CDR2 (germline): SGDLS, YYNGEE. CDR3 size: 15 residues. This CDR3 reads CASSGGWTGREKLFF. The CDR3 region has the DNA TGTGCCAGCAGCGGGGGTTGGACAGGGCGTGAAAAACTGTTTTTT.

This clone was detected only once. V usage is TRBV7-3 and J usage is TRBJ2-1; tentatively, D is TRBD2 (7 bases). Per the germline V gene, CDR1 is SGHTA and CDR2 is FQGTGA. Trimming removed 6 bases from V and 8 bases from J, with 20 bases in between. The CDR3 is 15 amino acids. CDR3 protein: CASSLFFAGAHEQFF. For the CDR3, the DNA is TGTGCCAGCAGTCTATTCTTTGCGGGGGCTCATGAGCAGTTCTTC.

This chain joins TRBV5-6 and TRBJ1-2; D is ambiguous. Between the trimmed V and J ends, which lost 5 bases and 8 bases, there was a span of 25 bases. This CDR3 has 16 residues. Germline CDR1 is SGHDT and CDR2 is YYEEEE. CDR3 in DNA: TGTGCCAGCAGACTGAATATTGCGAGCCCGAGATTAGGCTACACCTTC. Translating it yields CASRLNIASPRLGYTF. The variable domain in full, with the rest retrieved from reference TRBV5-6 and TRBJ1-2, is DAGVTQSPTHLIKTRGQQVTLRCSPKSGHDTVSWYQQALGQGPQFIFQYYEEEERQRGNFPDRFSGHQFPNYSSELNVNALLLGDSALYLCASRLNIASPRLGYTFGSGTRLTVV.

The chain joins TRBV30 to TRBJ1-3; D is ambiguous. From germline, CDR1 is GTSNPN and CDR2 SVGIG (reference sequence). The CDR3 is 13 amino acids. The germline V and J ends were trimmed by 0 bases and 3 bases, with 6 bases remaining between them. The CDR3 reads CAWSVSHGNTIYF. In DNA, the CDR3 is TGTGCCTGGAGTGTCTCACATGGAAACACCATATATTTT.

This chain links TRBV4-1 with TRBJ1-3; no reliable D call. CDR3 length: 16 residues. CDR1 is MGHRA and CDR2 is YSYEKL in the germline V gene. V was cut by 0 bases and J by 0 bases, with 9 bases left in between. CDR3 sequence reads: CASSQEAGNSGNTIYF. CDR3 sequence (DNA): TGCGCCAGCAGCCAAGAAGCAGGAAACTCTGGAAACACCATATATTTT.

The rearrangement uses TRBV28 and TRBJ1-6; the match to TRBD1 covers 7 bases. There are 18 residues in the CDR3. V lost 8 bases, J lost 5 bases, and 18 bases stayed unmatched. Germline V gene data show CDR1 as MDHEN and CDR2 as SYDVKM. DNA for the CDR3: TGTGCCAGCCTCGATTGGGACAGACCTTGGCCCGATAATTCACCCCTCCACTTT. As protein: CASLDWDRPWPDNSPLHF.

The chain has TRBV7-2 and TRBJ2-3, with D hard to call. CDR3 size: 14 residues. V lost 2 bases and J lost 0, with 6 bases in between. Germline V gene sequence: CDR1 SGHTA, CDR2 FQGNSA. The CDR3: CASSLRSSTDTQYF. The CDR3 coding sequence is TGTGCCAGCAGCTTACGGTCTAGCACAGATACGCAGTATTTT.

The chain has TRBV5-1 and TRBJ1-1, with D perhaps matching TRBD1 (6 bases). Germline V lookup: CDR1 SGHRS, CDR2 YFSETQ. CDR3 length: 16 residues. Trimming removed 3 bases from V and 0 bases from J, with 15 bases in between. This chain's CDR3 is CASSSGVLLMNTEAFF. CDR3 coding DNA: TGCGCCAGCAGCTCAGGGGTCCTCCTTATGAACACTGAAGCTTTCTTT.